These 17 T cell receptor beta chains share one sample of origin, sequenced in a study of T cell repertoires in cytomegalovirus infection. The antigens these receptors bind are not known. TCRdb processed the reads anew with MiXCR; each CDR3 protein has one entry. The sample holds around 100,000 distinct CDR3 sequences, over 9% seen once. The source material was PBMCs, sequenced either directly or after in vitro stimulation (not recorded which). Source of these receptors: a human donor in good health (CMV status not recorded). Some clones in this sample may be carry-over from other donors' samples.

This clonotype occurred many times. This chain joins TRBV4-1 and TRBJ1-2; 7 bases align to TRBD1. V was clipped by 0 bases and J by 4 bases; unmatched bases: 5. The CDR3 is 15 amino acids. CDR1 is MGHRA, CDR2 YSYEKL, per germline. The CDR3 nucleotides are TGCGCCAGCAGCCAAGATCGACAGGGACTCTATGGCTACACCTTC. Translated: CASSQDRQGLYGYTF.

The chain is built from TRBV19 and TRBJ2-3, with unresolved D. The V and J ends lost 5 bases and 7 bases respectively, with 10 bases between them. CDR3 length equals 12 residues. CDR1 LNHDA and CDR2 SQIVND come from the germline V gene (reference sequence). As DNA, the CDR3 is TGTGCCAGTAGTTTTCGCGGTCATACGCAGTATTTT. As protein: CASSFRGHTQYF.

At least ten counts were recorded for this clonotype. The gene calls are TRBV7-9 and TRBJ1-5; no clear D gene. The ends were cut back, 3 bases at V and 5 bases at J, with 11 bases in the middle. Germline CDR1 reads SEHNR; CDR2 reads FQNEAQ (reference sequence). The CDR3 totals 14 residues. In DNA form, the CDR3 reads TGTGCCAGCAGCTTTTACGGGGTAGATCAGCCCCAGCATTTT. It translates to CASSFYGVDQPQHF.

The CDR3, as DNA: TGTGCCAGCAGCCCGGGAGTGAGCACCGGGGAGCTGTTTTTT. Translated, it gives CASSPGVSTGELFF. The J gene is TRBJ2-2, the V gene TRBV7-9; weak D call: TRBD2 (6 bases). Germline assignment: CDR1 SEHNR and CDR2 FQNEAQ (reference sequence). Trimming stripped 5 bases from V and 4 bases from J, with 11 bases between. The CDR3 has 14 amino acids. Full variable domain (missing parts from reference TRBV7-9 and TRBJ2-2): DTGVSQNPRHKITKRGQNVTFRCDPISEHNRLYWYRQTLGQGPEFLTYFQNEAQLEKSRLLSDRFSAERPKGSFSTLEIQRTEQGDSAMYLCASSPGVSTGELFFGEGSRLTVL.

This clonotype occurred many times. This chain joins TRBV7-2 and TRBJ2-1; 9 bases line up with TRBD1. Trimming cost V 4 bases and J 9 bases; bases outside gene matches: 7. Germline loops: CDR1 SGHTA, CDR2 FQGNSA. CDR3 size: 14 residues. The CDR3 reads CASSSGTGITEQFF. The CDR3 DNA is TGTGCCAGCAGCTCCGGGACAGGGATTACTGAGCAGTTCTTC.

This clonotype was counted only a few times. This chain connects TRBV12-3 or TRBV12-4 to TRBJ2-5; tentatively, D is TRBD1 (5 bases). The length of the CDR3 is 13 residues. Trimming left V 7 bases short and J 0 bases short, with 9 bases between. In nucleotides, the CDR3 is TGTGCCAGCAACTCCAGGGACCAAGAGACCCAGTACTTC. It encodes CASNSRDQETQYF.

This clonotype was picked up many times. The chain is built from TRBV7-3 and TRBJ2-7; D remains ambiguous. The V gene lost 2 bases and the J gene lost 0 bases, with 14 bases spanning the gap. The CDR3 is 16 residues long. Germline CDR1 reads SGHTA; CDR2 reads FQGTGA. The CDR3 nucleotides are TGTGCCAGCAGCTTAGCCCCCGGAGTGGGCTCCTACGAGCAGTACTTC. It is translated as CASSLAPGVGSYEQYF.

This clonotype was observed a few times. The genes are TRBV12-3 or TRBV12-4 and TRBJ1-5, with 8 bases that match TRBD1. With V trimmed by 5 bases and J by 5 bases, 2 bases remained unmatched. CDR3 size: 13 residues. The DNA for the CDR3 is TGTGCCAGCAGTGACAGGGGTGATCAGCCCCAGCATTTT. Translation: CASSDRGDQPQHF.

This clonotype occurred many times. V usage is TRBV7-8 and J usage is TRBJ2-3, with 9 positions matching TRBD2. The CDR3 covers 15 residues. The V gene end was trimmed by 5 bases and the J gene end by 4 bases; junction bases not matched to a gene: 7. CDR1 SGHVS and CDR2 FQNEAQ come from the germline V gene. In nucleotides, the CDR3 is TGTGCCAGCAGCATTAGCGGGAGCCCTGCAGATACGCAGTATTTT. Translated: CASSISGSPADTQYF.

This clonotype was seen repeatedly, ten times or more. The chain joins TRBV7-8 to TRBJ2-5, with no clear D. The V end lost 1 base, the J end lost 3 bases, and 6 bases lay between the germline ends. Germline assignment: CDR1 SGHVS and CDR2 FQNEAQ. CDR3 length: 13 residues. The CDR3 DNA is TGTGCCAGCAGCTTAGAGAGTAAAGAGACCCAGTACTTC. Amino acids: CASSLESKETQYF.

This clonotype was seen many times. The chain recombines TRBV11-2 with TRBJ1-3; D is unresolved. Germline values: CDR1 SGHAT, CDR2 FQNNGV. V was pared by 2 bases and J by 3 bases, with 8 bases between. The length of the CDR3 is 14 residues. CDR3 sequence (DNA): TGTGCCAGCAGCTTACGACCGATTGGAAACACCATATATTTT. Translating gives CASSLRPIGNTIYF.

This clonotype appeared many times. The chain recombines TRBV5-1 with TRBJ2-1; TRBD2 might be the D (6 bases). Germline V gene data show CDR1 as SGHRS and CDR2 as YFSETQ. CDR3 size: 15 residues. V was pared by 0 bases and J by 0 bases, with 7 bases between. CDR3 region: CASSLDGSSYNEQFF. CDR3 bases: TGCGCCAGCAGCTTGGACGGGAGCTCCTACAATGAGCAGTTCTTC.

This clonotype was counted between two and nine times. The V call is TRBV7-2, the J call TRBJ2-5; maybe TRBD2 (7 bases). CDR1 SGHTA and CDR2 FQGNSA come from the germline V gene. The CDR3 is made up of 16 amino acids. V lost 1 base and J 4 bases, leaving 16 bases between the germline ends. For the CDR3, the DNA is TGTGCCAGCAGCTTAGTACTTCCGGGGGGCGGAGAGACCCAGTACTTC. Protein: CASSLVLPGGGETQYF.

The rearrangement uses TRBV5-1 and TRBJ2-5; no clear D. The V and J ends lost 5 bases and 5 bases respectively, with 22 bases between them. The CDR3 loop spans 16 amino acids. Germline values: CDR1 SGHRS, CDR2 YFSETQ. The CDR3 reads CASRLNTALLSETQYF. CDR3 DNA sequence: TGCGCCAGCAGATTGAACACCGCCCTGTTGTCGGAGACCCAGTACTTC.

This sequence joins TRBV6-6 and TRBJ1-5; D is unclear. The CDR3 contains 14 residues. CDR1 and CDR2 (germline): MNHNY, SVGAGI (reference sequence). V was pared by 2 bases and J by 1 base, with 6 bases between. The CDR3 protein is CASSYRGSNQPQHF. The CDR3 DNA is TGTGCCAGCAGTTACCGCGGGAGCAATCAGCCCCAGCATTTT.

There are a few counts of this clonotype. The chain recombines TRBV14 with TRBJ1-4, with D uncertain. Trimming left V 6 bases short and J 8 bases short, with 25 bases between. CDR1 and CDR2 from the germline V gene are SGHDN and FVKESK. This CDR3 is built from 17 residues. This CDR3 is CASSRIRNGEAGEKLFF. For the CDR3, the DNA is TGTGCCAGCAGTCGCATCCGAAACGGGGAGGCGGGCGAAAAACTGTTTTTT.

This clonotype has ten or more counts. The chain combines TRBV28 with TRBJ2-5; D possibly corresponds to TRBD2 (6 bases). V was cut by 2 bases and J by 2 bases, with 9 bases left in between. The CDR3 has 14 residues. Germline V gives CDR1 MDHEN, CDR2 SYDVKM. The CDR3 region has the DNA TGTGCCAGCAGTTTAGCGGGGACTCAAGAGACCCAGTACTTC. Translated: CASSLAGTQETQYF.